This TCR beta chain is drawn from a study of blood T cell repertoires in COVID-19. Germline CDR1 is GTSNPN and CDR2 is SVGIG (reference sequence). V lost 2 bases, J lost 2 bases, and 10 bases lay in between. CDR3 length: 14 amino acids. Grouping used clinical history reported by participants in a survey and questionnaire. Here immunoSEQ multiplex PCR was the method, and the copy in TCRdb shows in-frame clones only, minus some. The sample contains more than 400,000 clones, around 90% of which appear only once. This TCR was recovered from a woman aged 18-29 years who had recovered from COVID-19. Sequenced sample: PBMCs or T cells enriched from blood (not recorded which). This chain uses TRBV30 with TRBJ2-4, with D possibly TRBD1 on 5 matching bases. This chain's CDR3 is CAWSFDRTKNIQYF. As DNA, the CDR3 is TGTGCCTGGAGTTTCGACAGAACCAAAAACATTCAGTACTTC.